Sequencing of this T cell receptor (beta chain) was carried out in a study of shared clonotypes between healthy human individuals. General study findings and limits: With a handful of donors compared, around 5.4% of naive CD4 clonotypes were shared.

Only CD45RO-negative cells positively selected for CCR7 counted as naive CD8 cells, so terminally differentiated effector memory CD45RA+ cells were excluded. Investigators spread the genomic DNA of each subset evenly over several immunoSEQ plates. Study processing details: In the immunoSEQ data, sequences were junction-only and lacked quality scores, so filtering differed. TCRdb's table, derived via immunoSEQ multiplex PCR, lists solely in-frame clones and lacks some. Clone size and V and J calls were adopted from that table, with D and trimming inferred from the DNA. The sample holds 750,000 to 1,000,000 clones, more than 85% seen once. On this clone itself: Its specificity is not known.

The sequenced sample consisted of naive CD8+ T cells sorted from blood. This sequence was found in a young man in good health.

CDR3 coding DNA: TGTGCCAGCAGTCAACTAGCGGGAGACGATGAGCAGTTCTTC. Translation gives CASSQLAGDDEQFF. The chain links TRBV27 to TRBJ2-1; TRBD2 agrees at 11 bases. In germline, CDR1 is MNHEY, CDR2 SMNVEV (reference sequence). V trimming: 5 bases; J trimming: 8 bases; junction bases outside the gene matches: 5. This CDR3 has 14 residues.